Below, 28 T cell receptor beta chains from the same sample are listed, as sequenced in a study of T-cell reconstitution after alpha-beta-depleted transplantation in children. Library preparation (for TCRbeta) was performed with unique molecular identifiers. TCRdb recomputed calls from the PCR reads with MiXCR, one row per CDR3 protein. The sample consists of about 270,000 distinct CDR3 sequences, 9.5% to 10% of them appearing once. Sequences were derived from PBMCs from the stem cell graft donor, sampled from the stem cell graft. The receptor set was obtained from a human donor who donated a stem cell graft to a child with SCID.

This clonotype has just a few counts. V is TRBV4-1 and J is TRBJ2-1; 10 nucleotides match TRBD2. Germline V gene sequence: CDR1 MGHRA, CDR2 YSYEKL. V shed 6 bases and J 8 bases; nucleotides not matched to a gene: 16. The CDR3 contains 17 residues. The CDR3 coding sequence is TGCGCCAGCAGAAAAAGCGCCTCTAGCGGGGGTGAAGATGAGCAGTTCTTC. Protein: CASRKSASSGGEDEQFF.

Many counts were recorded for this clonotype. The chain is built from TRBV5-1 and TRBJ2-1, with TRBD2 identical over 8 bases. CDR3 size: 16 residues. Germline CDR1 is SGHRS and CDR2 is YFSETQ. The J segment lost 0 bases and the V segment lost 2 bases, leaving 4 bases of the junction unmatched. The CDR3 sequence is CASSFLGGASYNEQFF. CDR3 in DNA: TGCGCCAGCAGCTTCCTCGGGGGGGCCTCCTACAATGAGCAGTTCTTC.

At least ten counts were recorded for this clonotype. The chain joins TRBV10-3 to TRBJ2-2; unclear D gene. Germline-derived CDR1 and CDR2 are ENHRY and SYGVKD. The CDR3 contains 15 residues. Trimming left V 4 bases short and J 0 bases short, with 9 bases between. In DNA form, the CDR3 reads TGTGCCATCAGTGTAGGAGAACCGAACACCGGGGAGCTGTTTTTT. This sequence encodes CAISVGEPNTGELFF.

There are a few counts of this clonotype. The V call is TRBV20-1, the J call TRBJ1-6; 9 positions agree with TRBD1. Germline CDR1 reads DFQATT; CDR2 reads SNEGSKA (reference sequence). J lost 7 bases, V lost 1 base, and 2 bases had no gene match. The CDR3 runs 14 residues. Here the CDR3 reads CSARGTGENSPLHF. The CDR3 nucleotides are TGCAGTGCTAGAGGGACAGGGGAAAATTCACCCCTCCACTTT.

This clonotype has a handful of counts. This chain uses TRBV19 with TRBJ1-5; D possibly corresponds to TRBD1 (5 bases). Looked up from germline, CDR1 is LNHDA and CDR2 is SQIVND (reference sequence). This CDR3 has 13 residues. V was trimmed by 5 bases and J by 5 bases, leaving 10 bases between them. Here the CDR3 DNA reads TGTGCCAGTAGTCCAGACAGCGATCAGCCCCAGCATTTT. It codes for CASSPDSDQPQHF.

V gene TRBV20-1 combines with J gene TRBJ2-3, with no clear D. V was clipped by 5 bases and J by 5 bases, with 8 bases between them. Germline CDR1 DFQATT, CDR2 SNEGSKA (reference sequence). This CDR3 is 11 amino acids long. CDR3 sequence (DNA): TGCAGTGCTGGACCAGTAGATACGCAGTATTTT. This gives the protein CSAGPVDTQYF.

This clonotype has a handful of counts. The chain combines TRBV15 with TRBJ2-1; tentatively, D is TRBD1 (6 bases). V was shortened by 5 bases and J by 6 bases, with 11 bases between the two germline ends. The CDR3 extends over 13 amino acids. CDR1 and CDR2 from the germline V gene are LNHNV and YYDKDF (reference sequence). CDR3 amino acids: CATSDDRFNEQFF. For the CDR3, the DNA is TGTGCCACCAGCGACGACAGGTTCAATGAGCAGTTCTTC.

This clonotype was counted many times. The rearrangement links TRBV12-3 or TRBV12-4 to TRBJ2-3; unclear D gene. The length of the CDR3 is 13 residues. Trimming took off 6 bases at V and 3 bases at J, with 10 bases between the two ends. This chain's CDR3 is CASRRTRTDTQYF. The CDR3 coding sequence is TGTGCCAGCAGGAGAACCAGGACAGATACGCAGTATTTT.

This clonotype was counted at least ten times. The V and J genes are TRBV6-5 and TRBJ2-4, with D possibly matching TRBD1 (5 bases). V lost 4 bases, J lost 4 bases, and 8 bases lay in between. This CDR3 comprises 13 residues. The germline V gene encodes CDR1 MNHEY and CDR2 SVGAGI. CDR3: CASSSGMKNIQYF. In DNA form, the CDR3 reads TGTGCCAGCAGTTCAGGGATGAAAAACATTCAGTACTTC.

The chain has TRBV7-9 and TRBJ2-3, with TRBD2 matching over 8 bases. Germline V gene lookup returns CDR1 SEHNR and CDR2 FQNEAQ (reference sequence). CDR3 size: 15 residues. The junction had 6 bases not matched to a gene; V was cut back by 6 bases and J by 1 base. In nucleotides, the CDR3 is TGTGCCAGCAGGTCGACTAGCGTCCGCACAGATACGCAGTATTTT. Translated, it gives CASRSTSVRTDTQYF.

This clonotype was counted a few times. The chain couples TRBV7-6 to TRBJ2-3, with D tentatively TRBD2 (5 bases). The CDR3 loop spans 16 amino acids. V lost 1 base, J lost 4 bases, and 15 bases lay in between. CDR1 is SGHVS, CDR2 FNYEAQ, per germline. The CDR3 DNA follows: TGTGCCAGCAGCTTAGGGGTTGCTAGCAGCTCAGATACGCAGTATTTT. Translated, it gives CASSLGVASSSDTQYF.

This clonotype was picked up a small number of times. The chain links TRBV7-9 to TRBJ2-7; D may be TRBD1 (5 bases). CDR1 SEHNR and CDR2 FQNEAQ come from the germline V gene (reference sequence). With 4 bases removed from V and 0 bases from J, the gap between germline ends came to 19 bases. The CDR3 spans 17 residues. The CDR3 DNA sequence: TGTGCCAGCAGCTCCATAATTCCAACAGGAAACTCCTACGAGCAGTACTTC. Residues: CASSSIIPTGNSYEQYF.

The table lists this clonotype with a few counts. The chain uses TRBV5-1 and TRBJ2-7; 9 bases line up with TRBD1. Germline lookup yields CDR1 SGHRS and CDR2 YFSETQ. The V gene end was trimmed by 4 bases and the J gene end by 6 bases; junction bases not matched to a gene: 14. The CDR3 sequence is 16 residues long. Here the CDR3 DNA reads TGCGCCAGCAGCGTAGTCCCGGGACAGGGAGCGGTCGAGCAGTACTTC. Encoded protein: CASSVVPGQGAVEQYF.

This clonotype appeared a few times. V and J are TRBV5-1 and TRBJ2-1; D uncertain. Trimming shortened V by 0 bases and J by 8 bases, and 15 bases separated the two germline ends. The CDR3 is 15 residues long. Per the germline V gene, CDR1 is SGHRS and CDR2 is YFSETQ. The CDR3 DNA reads as TGCGCCAGCAGCTTGGCCTTGTCGGGTGGCGATGAGCAGTTCTTC. Translating gives CASSLALSGGDEQFF.

This clonotype was recorded at least ten times. V usage is TRBV5-1 and J usage is TRBJ2-7; 7 nucleotides align to TRBD2. The CDR3 length is 13 residues. Trimming removed 3 bases from V and 4 bases from J; junction bases left unmatched: 4. CDR1 and CDR2 (germline): SGHRS, YFSETQ. The CDR3 nucleotides are TGCGCCAGCAGCTGGGAGGGGAGGTACGAGCAGTACTTC. This sequence encodes CASSWEGRYEQYF.

The V call is TRBV27, the J call TRBJ2-5, with 9 positions matching TRBD1. The germline CDR1 and CDR2 sequences are MNHEY and SMNVEV (reference sequence). This CDR3 region has 16 residues. Trimming at V came to 6 bases and at J to 1 base, leaving 9 bases not matched to a gene. CDR3 nucleotides: TGTGCCAGCAGAGACGGGAACAGGGGGCCCCAAGAGACCCAGTACTTC. Encoded protein: CASRDGNRGPQETQYF.

This clonotype appeared a few times. The chain uses TRBV9 and TRBJ2-1, with TRBD2 matching 7 bases. The V and J ends lost 0 bases and 4 bases, in that order; junction bases with no gene match: 10. The CDR3 consists of 17 residues. Germline assignment: CDR1 SGDLS and CDR2 YYNGEE. This CDR3 is CASSVGATGGRYNEQFF. CDR3 nucleotide sequence: TGTGCCAGCAGCGTAGGGGCGACGGGGGGACGTTACAATGAGCAGTTCTTC.

This clonotype was observed many times. The V gene is TRBV5-1, the J gene TRBJ1-1; D is undetermined. Germline V gene data show CDR1 as SGHRS and CDR2 as YFSETQ. This CDR3 has 14 amino acids. V lost 0 bases and J lost 0, with 6 bases in between. In DNA form, the CDR3 reads TGCGCCAGCAGCTTGGGACGGCTGAACACTGAAGCTTTCTTT. The encoded protein is CASSLGRLNTEAFF.

The chain carries TRBV7-6 and TRBJ2-2; tentatively, D is TRBD1 or TRBD2 (5 bases each). V shed 1 base and J shed 4 bases, with 10 bases lying between them. This CDR3 region has 15 residues. Germline V gene data show CDR1 as SGHVS and CDR2 as FNYEAQ. The CDR3 protein is CASSLDWGTTGELFF. CDR3 in DNA: TGTGCCAGCAGCTTAGATTGGGGGACCACCGGGGAGCTGTTTTTT.

This clonotype was observed a handful of times. The J gene is TRBJ2-2, the V gene TRBV11-2; either TRBD1 or TRBD2 may supply D (7 bases each). Between the trimmed V and J ends, which lost 3 bases and 0 bases, there was a span of 20 bases. CDR1 is SGHAT and CDR2 is FQNNGV in the germline V gene. The CDR3 consists of 19 residues. Here the CDR3 DNA reads TGTGCCAGCAGCTTCATGGCAGGGGGGGTCTTCGCGAACACCGGGGAGCTGTTTTTT. Its protein product is CASSFMAGGVFANTGELFF.

The sample holds a few counts of this clonotype. The chain is built from TRBV5-1 and TRBJ2-3; D call uncertain. This CDR3 region has 14 residues. Germline V CDR1 and CDR2: SGHRS, YFSETQ. The V end was cut by 3 bases, the J end by 1 base, with 9 bases between. The CDR3 bases are TGCGCCAGCAGCTACGGCAGGCGCACAGATACGCAGTATTTT. This sequence encodes CASSYGRRTDTQYF.

This clonotype has a single count. With a much larger clone just one base away, this may be a read error. The J gene is TRBJ2-5, the V gene TRBV20-1; 7 bases match TRBD1. CDR3 length equals 14 residues. Germline CDR1 reads DFQATT; CDR2 reads SNEGSKA (reference sequence). V lost 5 bases to trimming and J lost 2 bases; unmatched junction nucleotides: 8. As DNA, the CDR3 is TGCAGTGCTGTAAATACAGGGGATCAAGAGACCCAGTACTTC. Its translation: CSAVNTGDQETQYF.

This clonotype was seen more than once but under ten times. The J gene is TRBJ1-5, the V gene TRBV19; the D is unclear. Germline CDR1 reads LNHDA; CDR2 reads SQIVND (reference sequence). Between the trimmed V and J ends, which lost 5 bases and 0 bases, there was a span of 8 bases. The CDR3 covers 14 residues. CDR3 nucleotides: TGTGCCAGTAGTGGGCGGACTAGCAATCAGCCCCAGCATTTT. This encodes CASSGRTSNQPQHF.

This clonotype was found a few times. The genes are TRBV5-1 and TRBJ2-2, with D uncertain. CDR3 length equals 14 residues. V lost 1 base, J lost 5 bases, and 9 bases lay in between. Germline V gene data show CDR1 as SGHRS and CDR2 as YFSETQ. In DNA, the CDR3 is TGCGCCAGCAGCTTGAGTGGGCCAACCGGGGAGCTGTTTTTT. Its translation is CASSLSGPTGELFF. The variable domain in full, completed from reference TRBV5-1 and TRBJ2-2, reads KAGVTQTPRYLIKTRGQQVTLSCSPISGHRSVSWYQQTPGQGLQFLFEYFSETQRNKGNFPGRFSGRQFSNSRSEMNVSTLELGDSALYLCASSLSGPTGELFFGEGSRLTVL.

This clonotype was counted ten times or more. One junction end does not reproduce the germline sequence, and a read error may be involved. The chain recombines TRBV5-1 with TRBJ2-3; D is uncertain. CDR1 is SGHRS and CDR2 is YFSETQ in the germline V gene. The CDR3 has 13 residues. CDR3 sequence (DNA): TGTGCCAGCAGCCTAGACAGCACAGATACGCAGTATTTT. Translated: CASSLDSTDTQYF.

This clonotype was counted many times. The chain joins TRBV12-3 or TRBV12-4 to TRBJ2-5; 12 bases align to TRBD2. With 5 bases clipped from V and 5 bases from J, the junction kept 6 bases outside the gene matches. This CDR3 is 15 amino acids long. The CDR3 sequence: CASSQLAGGRETQYF. The CDR3 nucleotides read TGTGCCAGCAGTCAGCTAGCGGGGGGGCGTGAGACCCAGTACTTC.

This clonotype was seen repeatedly, ten times or more. The gene calls are TRBV12-3 or TRBV12-4 and TRBJ2-2; D unclear. V lost 3 bases, J lost 6 bases, and 2 bases lay in between. The CDR3 is made up of 11 amino acids. The CDR3: CASSFAGELFF. CDR3 in DNA: TGTGCCAGCAGTTTTGCCGGGGAGCTGTTTTTT.

This clonotype was counted between two and nine times. CDR3 DNA: TGCGCCAGCAGCCAAGATCCGACAGGGGATTGGGAGACCCAGTACTTC. The encoded protein is CASSQDPTGDWETQYF. This rearrangement joins TRBV4-1 to TRBJ2-5; 8 bases fit TRBD1. CDR3 length: 16 amino acids. V lost 0 bases, J lost 5 bases, and 8 bases stayed unmatched. The germline V gene encodes CDR1 MGHRA and CDR2 YSYEKL.